The 20 T cell receptor beta chains listed next were all sequenced from one sample in a study of neurological immune-mediated disorders. TCRdb reprocessed the 5' RACE reads with MiXCR, giving one entry per CDR3 protein. The table includes under 70,000 distinct CDR3 sequences, approximately 5.2% detected once. The sequenced sample was PBMCs. These receptors were taken from a woman in her twenties or thirties with multiple sclerosis.

This clonotype has at least ten counts. The chain links TRBV29-1 to TRBJ1-2; D is ambiguous. The CDR3 totals 10 residues. Trimming shortened V by 7 bases and J by 8 bases, and 11 bases separated the two germline ends. CDR1 is SQVTM, CDR2 ANQGSEA, per germline. DNA of the CDR3: TGCAGCGCGGAGGAGAGCGGCTACACCTTC. It translates to CSAEESGYTF. Full variable domain (missing parts from reference TRBV29-1 and TRBJ1-2): SAVISQKPSRDICQRGTSLTIQCQVDSQVTMMFWYRQQPGQSLTLIATANQGSEATYESGFVIDKFPISRPNLTFSTLTVSNMSPEDSSIYLCSAEESGYTFGSGTRLTVV.

This clonotype was recorded at least ten times. J is TRBJ1-5 and V is TRBV5-1; D is undetermined. The germline V and J ends were trimmed by 0 bases and 3 bases, with 10 bases remaining between them. The germline CDR1 and CDR2 sequences are SGHRS and YFSETQ. The CDR3 spans 15 residues. In DNA form, the CDR3 reads TGCGCCAGCAGCTTGGACGGGCCCCCCAATCAGCCCCAGCATTTT. Its translation: CASSLDGPPNQPQHF.

This clonotype is labeled as medium-sized. The chain uses TRBV10-3 and TRBJ2-3; D is ambiguous. Germline CDR1 reads ENHRY; CDR2 reads SYGVKD. The CDR3 sequence is 12 residues long. Deletions cut 4 bases from V and 0 bases from J, with 2 bases between. Written as DNA, the CDR3 is TGTGCCATCAGTGTCAGCACAGATACGCAGTATTTT. This translates into CAISVSTDTQYF.

This clonotype was seen a handful of times. This chain connects TRBV11-2 to TRBJ1-1; D uncertain. Trimming pared 5 bases from V and 6 bases from J, leaving 13 bases between. CDR1 is SGHAT and CDR2 is FQNNGV in the germline V gene. The CDR3 runs to 13 residues. This CDR3 is CASSPNPRAEAFF. DNA of the CDR3: TGTGCCAGCAGCCCCAACCCCCGGGCTGAAGCTTTCTTT.

This clonotype came up many times. The V and J genes are TRBV18 and TRBJ1-5; D unresolved. CDR1 and CDR2 (germline): KGHSH, LQKENI. Trimming took 4 bases from V and 0 from J, leaving 4 bases between them. CDR3 size: 13 residues. The CDR3 spells CASSQYSNQPQHF. As DNA, the CDR3 is TGTGCCAGCTCACAATATAGCAATCAGCCCCAGCATTTT.

This clonotype has just a few counts. J is TRBJ1-3 and V is TRBV5-6; D is possibly TRBD1 (5 bases). The CDR3 is made up of 15 amino acids. The germline gives CDR1 SGHDT, CDR2 YYEEEE. With 4 bases removed from V and 1 base from J, the gap between germline ends came to 12 bases. The CDR3 DNA reads as TGTGCCAGCAGCCCGGCCGGGACTTCTGGAAACACCATATATTTT. It encodes CASSPAGTSGNTIYF.

This clonotype occurred many times. The chain joins TRBV7-2 to TRBJ2-7; the D gene is possibly TRBD1 (5 bases). There are 14 residues in the CDR3. V lost 1 base, J lost 2 bases, and 9 bases lay in between. Germline V CDR1 and CDR2: SGHTA, FQGNSA. The CDR3 sequence is CASSLDLGPYEQYF. CDR3 coding DNA: TGTGCCAGCAGCTTAGATCTGGGGCCCTACGAGCAGTACTTC.

The V gene is TRBV20-1, the J gene TRBJ2-3, with 7 bases fitting TRBD2. Germline CDR1 DFQATT, CDR2 SNEGSKA (reference sequence). This CDR3 spans 13 amino acids. For the CDR3, the DNA is TGCAGCCTCCGGAGTGGGGGGGCAGATACGCAGTATTTT. Protein sequence: CSLRSGGADTQYF.

In this sample, this clonotype turned up many times. The J gene is TRBJ2-7, the V gene TRBV3-1; possible D gene TRBD1, 6 bases. V shed 3 bases and J shed 4 bases, with 10 bases lying between them. Germline-derived CDR1 and CDR2 are LGHDT and YNNKEL (reference sequence). CDR3 length: 13 amino acids. The CDR3 nucleotides are TGTGCCAGCAGCCACAGGGGAGAGTACGAGCAGTACTTC. Translated, it gives CASSHRGEYEQYF.

This clonotype was counted at least ten times. The genes are TRBV20-1 and TRBJ1-1, with D perhaps TRBD1 (6 bases). The germline V and J ends were trimmed by 5 bases and 7 bases, with 17 bases remaining between them. The CDR3 contains 13 residues. Per the germline V gene, CDR1 is DFQATT and CDR2 is SNEGSKA (reference sequence). DNA of the CDR3: TGCAGTGCTCTTCTCTTACTACAGGGTGAAGCTTTCTTT. Protein: CSALLLLQGEAFF.

This clonotype showed up just a few times. The chain has TRBV6-6 and TRBJ2-5; 11 nucleotides match TRBD2. Germline trimming cut 4 bases from V and 6 bases from J; bases unmatched to any gene: 10. Germline V lookup: CDR1 MNHNY, CDR2 SVGAGI (reference sequence). CDR3 length: 16 amino acids. The CDR3 DNA follows: TGTGCCAGCAGTTTCACTCTAGCGGGGGGCGAGAAGACCCAGTACTTC. Amino acids: CASSFTLAGGEKTQYF.

This clonotype has ten or more counts. The gene calls are TRBV4-1 and TRBJ2-7; TRBD2 matches at 11 bases. Germline CDR1 is MGHRA and CDR2 is YSYEKL. Trimming removed 4 bases from V and 2 bases from J; junction bases left unmatched: 4. The CDR3 spans 15 residues. In DNA form, the CDR3 reads TGCGCCAGCAGCCCGGGACTAGCGGAGACCTACGAGCAGTACTTC. It specifies CASSPGLAETYEQYF.

This clonotype was detected many times. This chain uses TRBV27 with TRBJ2-7, with a tentative D call TRBD2 (7 bases). The length of the CDR3 is 13 residues. The V end lost 8 bases, the J end lost 3 bases, and 14 bases lay between the germline ends. CDR1 is MNHEY, CDR2 SMNVEV, per germline (reference sequence). This chain's CDR3 is CASGGGAGYEQYF. CDR3 in DNA: TGTGCCAGCGGAGGGGGGGCGGGCTACGAGCAGTACTTC.

This clonotype has ten or more counts. The chain carries TRBV5-1 and TRBJ1-2; TRBD1 matches at 8 bases. The germline V gene has CDR1 SGHRS and CDR2 YFSETQ. V lost 0 bases and J lost 7; bases outside the gene matches: 11. The CDR3 totals 16 residues. The CDR3 sequence is CASSLEAGGVPGGYTF. The CDR3, as DNA: TGCGCCAGCAGCTTGGAGGCAGGGGGCGTCCCCGGTGGCTACACCTTC.

This clonotype was seen many times. V usage is TRBV20-1 and J usage is TRBJ1-1; 11 bases map to TRBD1. The V gene end was trimmed by 6 bases and the J gene end by 3 bases; junction bases not matched to a gene: 6. Per germline, CDR1 DFQATT and CDR2 SNEGSKA (reference sequence). The CDR3 has 14 residues. CDR3 nucleotides: TGCAGTGCCAACGGACAGGGGGCTGACACTGAAGCTTTCTTT. It specifies CSANGQGADTEAFF.

In its sample, this clonotype was seen many times. The chain uses TRBV5-1 and TRBJ2-6; perhaps TRBD1 as D (6 bases). With 3 bases removed from V and 10 bases from J, the gap between germline ends came to 20 bases. Germline CDR1 SGHRS, CDR2 YFSETQ. CDR3 size: 16 residues. CDR3 sequence: CASSSFGDTGLNVLTF. In DNA, the CDR3 is TGCGCCAGCAGCTCATTTGGAGATACAGGGTTAAACGTCCTGACTTTC.

This clonotype was observed a few times. A much larger clone lies one base from this, so it may be a read error. The chain links TRBV9 to TRBJ2-1; 8 bases fit TRBD2. V lost 4 bases to trimming and J lost 9 bases; unmatched junction nucleotides: 15. The germline gives CDR1 SGDLS, CDR2 YYNGEE. The CDR3 sequence is 16 residues long. This CDR3 reads CASSTGGGKVGGEQFF. The CDR3 DNA reads TGTGCCAGCAGCACGGGCGGGGGGAAAGTTGGGGGTGAGCAGTTCTTC. Combining the CDR3 with reference TRBV9 and TRBJ2-1 gives the whole variable domain DSGVTQTPKHLITATGQRVTLRCSPRSGDLSVYWYQQSLDQGLQFLIQYYNGEERAKGNILERFSAQQFPDLHSELNLSSLELGDSALYFCASSTGGGKVGGEQFFGPGTRLTVL.

The sample holds many counts of this clonotype. This chain uses TRBV15 with TRBJ1-5; possible D gene TRBD1, 5 bases. Deletions cut 4 bases from V and 9 bases from J, with 16 bases between. This CDR3 is built from 14 residues. CDR1 is LNHNV, CDR2 YYDKDF, per germline (reference sequence). This CDR3 is CATSMSGGRAPQHF. The DNA for the CDR3 is TGTGCCACCAGCATGTCCGGGGGTAGGGCGCCCCAGCATTTT.

The chain links TRBV5-6 to TRBJ2-5; possible D gene TRBD2, 6 bases. The germline CDR1 and CDR2 sequences are SGHDT and YYEEEE. The V end was cut by 1 base, the J end by 3 bases, with 10 bases between. The CDR3 has 14 residues. CDR3 protein: CASSLPGSEETQYF. The DNA for the CDR3 is TGTGCCAGCAGCTTGCCCGGGAGTGAAGAGACCCAGTACTTC.

This clonotype has a handful of counts. Written as DNA, the CDR3 is TGTGCCAGTAGTATGGAACAGGGTCCAACCGGGGAGCTGTTTTTT. Encoded protein: CASSMEQGPTGELFF. J is TRBJ2-2 and V is TRBV19, with D possibly TRBD1 on 6 matching bases. V was clipped by 3 bases and J by 5 bases, with 13 bases between them. Germline V gene data show CDR1 as LNHDA and CDR2 as SQIVND (reference sequence). This CDR3 is built from 15 residues.